The 30 T cell receptor beta chains in this list originate from one sample, sequenced in a study of blood T cell repertoires in COVID-19. This table comes from immunoSEQ multiplex PCR, and its TCRdb copy is limited to in-frame clones, with some not included. The repertoire consists of roughly 200,000 clones, with around 80% occurring once and the leading ten covering about 10%. Sample: peripheral blood. Receptors originate from a woman older than 75 with COVID-19, enrolled during active disease.

CDR3: CASSSEDRGFNTEAFF. Written as DNA, the CDR3 is TGTGCCAGCAGTTCCGAAGACAGGGGATTTAACACTGAAGCTTTCTTT. The chain joins TRBV7-2 to TRBJ1-1; TRBD1 matches at 8 bases. Germline CDR1 SGHTA, CDR2 FQGNSA. The ends lost 6 bases at V and 2 bases at J; junction bases unmatched: 11. This CDR3 has 16 amino acids.

The chain uses TRBV11-2 and TRBJ2-5, with TRBD2 as a possible D gene (7 bases). Germline loops: CDR1 SGHAT, CDR2 FQNNGV. V was shortened by 4 bases and J by 5 bases, with 20 bases between the two germline ends. The CDR3 runs to 16 residues. Here the CDR3 DNA reads TGTGCCAGCAGCTCCAATAGGGGGGGATTCGGGGAGACCCAGTACTTC. Protein sequence: CASSSNRGGFGETQYF.

There are a few counts of this clone. The V gene is TRBV18, the J gene TRBJ1-3; D unclear. CDR1 and CDR2 (germline): KGHSH, LQKENI. V was shortened by 3 bases and J by 0 bases, with 18 bases between the two germline ends. There are 18 residues in the CDR3. In nucleotides, the CDR3 is TGTGCCAGCTCACCGCCTTCTTTAGCCGGGTTCTCTGGAAACACCATATATTTT. Its translation: CASSPPSLAGFSGNTIYF.

The rearrangement joins TRBV2 to TRBJ1-6; 7 bases agree with TRBD1. Germline values: CDR1 SNHLY, CDR2 FYNNEI. Trimming took 8 bases from V and 14 from J; bases not matched to a gene: 6. CDR3 length: 11 residues. The CDR3 loop is CASQGGITLHF. The CDR3 region has the DNA TGTGCCAGCCAGGGGGGAATAACCCTCCACTTT.

This clone has only one observation. The chain joins TRBV10-3 to TRBJ1-1; the match to TRBD1 covers 9 bases. Germline V gene lookup returns CDR1 ENHRY and CDR2 SYGVKD. V shed 5 bases and J 4 bases; nucleotides not matched to a gene: 8. CDR3 length: 15 residues. The CDR3 DNA follows: TGTGCCATCAGTACTAAGGGGACAGGGCTCACTGAAGCTTTCTTT. Translation gives CAISTKGTGLTEAFF.

The rearrangement joins TRBV6-4 to TRBJ1-3; no reliable D call. V was cut by 0 bases and J by 3 bases, with 12 bases left in between. CDR3 size: 16 residues. CDR1 and CDR2 (germline): MRHNA, SNTAGT. The CDR3 sequence is CASSDSRFPVGNTIYF. Here the CDR3 DNA reads TGTGCCAGCAGTGACTCTAGATTCCCGGTTGGAAACACCATATATTTT.

The gene calls are TRBV28 and TRBJ1-5, with TRBD1 matching over 8 bases. V gave up 2 bases and J gave up 7 bases; unmatched junction bases: 4. Germline assignment: CDR1 MDHEN and CDR2 SYDVKM. CDR3 length: 14 residues. The CDR3 bases are TGTGCCAGCAGTTTAGTGCAGGGGGCACAGCCCCAGCATTTT. Its translation: CASSLVQGAQPQHF.

V gene TRBV12-5 combines with J gene TRBJ2-7; no clear D gene. The CDR3 contains 11 residues. The germline CDR1 and CDR2 sequences are LGHNT and FRNRAP. The chain's CDR3 is CAAISRNEQYV. The CDR3 DNA reads as TGTGCCGCCATCTCGAGGAACGAGCAGTACGTC.

This clone appeared a single time. V is TRBV24-1 and J is TRBJ1-5; 8 bases fit TRBD1. J gave up 4 bases and V 4 bases, and 8 bases lay outside the gene matches. This CDR3 region has 16 residues. Germline assignment: CDR1 KGHDR and CDR2 SFDVKD. CDR3 in DNA: TGTGCCACCAGTGAGGCCGGGACAGGTGCGAATCAGCCCCAGCATTTT. As protein: CATSEAGTGANQPQHF.

For this clone: Additional DNA sequences in this sample encode the identical CDR3. V is TRBV5-1 and J is TRBJ2-2; D is perhaps TRBD1 (5 bases). V was pared by 3 bases and J by 7 bases, with 16 bases between. CDR3 size: 15 residues. The germline CDR1 and CDR2 sequences are SGHRS and YFSETQ. The DNA for the CDR3 is TGCGCCAGCAGCTCTACAGGCCGTTTGAGCGGGGAGCTGTTTTTT. Its translation is CASSSTGRLSGELFF.

J is TRBJ1-4 and V is TRBV5-1; TRBD1 agrees at 7 bases. This CDR3 has 15 amino acids. The V segment lost 0 bases and the J segment 8 bases; nucleotides outside the gene matches: 7. From germline, CDR1 is SGHRS and CDR2 YFSETQ. The CDR3 loop reads CASSLGNRGGEKLFF. In nucleotides, the CDR3 is TGCGCCAGCAGCTTGGGTAACAGGGGTGGCGAAAAACTGTTTTTT.

This chain joins TRBV18 and TRBJ2-2; D is possibly TRBD2 (5 bases). The V and J ends lost 1 base and 7 bases respectively, with 13 bases between them. The germline V gene encodes CDR1 KGHSH and CDR2 LQKENI. The CDR3 has 15 amino acids. The CDR3 coding sequence is TGTGCCAGCTCACCACAAGAGGGAGTAGGCGGGGAGCTGTTTTTT. Translating gives CASSPQEGVGGELFF.

V and J are TRBV19 and TRBJ1-2; 8 bases line up with TRBD1. Germline V CDR1 and CDR2: LNHDA, SQIVND (reference sequence). With 3 bases clipped from V and 7 bases from J, the junction kept 4 bases outside the gene matches. CDR3 length: 13 amino acids. CDR3 region: CASSMDRVSGYTF. The CDR3, as DNA: TGTGCCAGTAGTATGGACAGGGTTAGTGGCTACACCTTC.

This CDR3 is CASSLLMGSGDTNTEAFF. The CDR3 DNA reads as TGCGCCAGCAGCTTGTTAATGGGTTCGGGGGATACGAACACTGAAGCTTTCTTT. The chain employs TRBV5-1 and TRBJ1-1, with D perhaps TRBD1 (5 bases). The CDR3 loop spans 18 amino acids. Germline loops: CDR1 SGHRS, CDR2 YFSETQ. The germline V and J ends were trimmed by 1 base and 1 base, with 20 bases remaining between them.

V and J are TRBV5-1 and TRBJ2-7; 9 bases agree with TRBD1. Germline CDR1 is SGHRS and CDR2 is YFSETQ. J lost 6 bases, V lost 2 bases, and 9 bases had no gene match. This CDR3 comprises 15 residues. This chain's CDR3 is CASSLPTGQGGEQYF. The CDR3 DNA follows: TGCGCCAGCAGCTTACCAACGGGACAGGGAGGCGAGCAGTACTTC.

This chain links TRBV9 with TRBJ1-5; no definite D call. CDR1 is SGDLS, CDR2 YYNGEE, per germline. Trimming took 4 bases from V and 7 from J, leaving 12 bases between them. This CDR3 is 13 amino acids long. The CDR3 region is CASSFGIPQPQHF. DNA for the CDR3: TGTGCCAGCAGCTTCGGGATCCCCCAGCCCCAGCATTTT.

This chain joins TRBV30 and TRBJ2-7; D might be TRBD2 (6 bases). V was pared by 2 bases and J by 0 bases, with 14 bases between. The CDR3 spans 15 residues. From germline, CDR1 is GTSNPN and CDR2 SVGIG (reference sequence). The CDR3 region is CAWSLGGLSSYEQYF. In nucleotides, the CDR3 is TGTGCCTGGAGTCTCGGGGGTCTTAGCTCCTACGAGCAGTACTTC.

As regards this clone: At one end the junction does not follow the germline gene, possibly because of a read error. CDR3 DNA: TGTGCCAGCAGCCACCGGGACAGGGGGGATCAGCCTCAGCATTTT. Protein sequence: CASSHRDRGDQPQHF. The chain couples TRBV11-2 to TRBJ1-5, with 11 bases that match TRBD1. The CDR3 has 15 residues. Germline V CDR1 and CDR2: SGHAT, FQNNGV. The full variable domain, rest sourced from reference TRBV11-2 and TRBJ1-5, is EAGVAQSPRYKIIEKRQSVAFWCNPISGHATLYWYQQILGQGPKLLIQFQNNGVVDDSQLPKDRFSAERLKGVDSTLKIQPAKLEDSAVYLCASSHRDRGDQPQHFGDGTRLSIL.

The rearrangement joins TRBV9 to TRBJ2-1; 8 nucleotides align to TRBD1. Trimming removed 2 bases from V and 4 bases from J; junction bases left unmatched: 11. The CDR3 runs to 17 residues. CDR1 and CDR2 (germline): SGDLS, YYNGEE. The CDR3 spells CASSVMTGAHPYNEQFF. The CDR3 DNA reads as TGTGCCAGCAGCGTTATGACAGGGGCTCACCCTTACAATGAGCAGTTCTTC.

The chain recombines TRBV5-4 with TRBJ2-7; a weak D match, TRBD2 (5 bases). Per germline, CDR1 SGHNT and CDR2 YYREEE (reference sequence). The CDR3 length is 15 residues. Between the trimmed V and J ends, which lost 0 bases and 4 bases, there was a span of 14 bases. Here the CDR3 reads CASSLAGERKYEQYV. The CDR3 DNA reads TGTGCCAGCAGCTTGGCCGGGGAACGCAAATACGAGCAGTACGTC.

V gene TRBV7-2 combines with J gene TRBJ1-1; D perhaps matches TRBD1 (6 bases). In germline, CDR1 is SGHTA, CDR2 FQGNSA. V was pared by 6 bases and J by 5 bases, with 13 bases between. CDR3 length equals 13 residues. The CDR3 reads CASSLLQGTEAFF. CDR3 DNA sequence: TGTGCCAGCAGTCTCCTCCAGGGGACTGAAGCTTTCTTT.

This clone appeared once. The rearrangement uses TRBV7-2 and TRBJ2-1; perhaps TRBD2 as D (6 bases). The V gene's germline CDR1 is SGHTA and CDR2 FQGNSA. Trimming took off 0 bases at V and 3 bases at J, with 9 bases between the two ends. The CDR3 covers 15 residues. The CDR3 protein is CASSLAGSGYNEQFF. The CDR3 DNA is TGTGCCAGCAGCTTAGCAGGTAGCGGCTACAATGAGCAGTTCTTC.

V gene TRBV6-5 combines with J gene TRBJ1-2, with a tentative D call TRBD1 (5 bases). This CDR3 has 13 amino acids. From germline, CDR1 is MNHEY and CDR2 SVGAGI. The V gene lost 6 bases and the J gene lost 6 bases, with 14 bases spanning the gap. The CDR3 DNA is TGTGCCAGCAGCCGTGCCGGGACTGATGGCTACACCTTC. It encodes CASSRAGTDGYTF.

This clone appeared a few times. The genes are TRBV4-2 and TRBJ1-4; 7 nucleotides line up with TRBD1. This CDR3 spans 15 amino acids. Germline CDR1 and CDR2: LGHNA and YNFKEQ. Germline trimming cut 1 base from V and 12 bases from J; bases unmatched to any gene: 11. CDR3 DNA sequence: TGTGCCAGCAGCCAAGTTTCGGACAGGTGGTATGAACTGTTTTTT. Residues: CASSQVSDRWYELFF.

This sequence joins TRBV6-2 or TRBV6-3 and TRBJ1-5; tentative D call: TRBD1 (5 bases). CDR3 length equals 16 residues. Germline V gene data show CDR1 as MNHEY and CDR2 as SVGEGT. Trimming removed 0 bases from V and 2 bases from J, with 11 bases in between. The CDR3 nucleotides are TGTGCCAGCAGTTACTCGGGAGGGGTTGGCAATCAGCCCCAGCATTTT. Amino acids: CASSYSGGVGNQPQHF.

This clone was picked up a small number of times. The chain couples TRBV5-1 to TRBJ1-2, with 7 bases that match TRBD1. The germline CDR1 and CDR2 sequences are SGHRS and YFSETQ. The CDR3 runs to 15 residues. Trimming took 0 bases from V and 8 from J; bases not matched to a gene: 10. The CDR3 sequence: CASSLAGTVGLGYTF. The CDR3 region has the DNA TGCGCCAGCAGCTTGGCCGGGACAGTCGGCTTGGGCTACACCTTC.

The rearrangement joins TRBV18 to TRBJ1-2; 7 bases map to TRBD1. Germline CDR1 KGHSH, CDR2 LQKENI. The V and J ends lost 6 bases and 2 bases, in that order; junction bases with no gene match: 9. CDR3 size: 15 residues. CDR3 in amino acids: CASSPGGQRNYGYTF. The CDR3, as DNA: TGTGCCAGCTCCCCCGGGGGACAGCGAAACTATGGCTACACCTTC. Complete variable domain (other parts from reference TRBV18 and TRBJ1-2): NAGVMQNPRHLVRRRGQEARLRCSPMKGHSHVYWYRQLPEEGLKFMVYLQKENIIDESGMPKERFSAEFPKEGPSILRIQQVVRGDSAAYFCASSPGGQRNYGYTFGSGTRLTVV.

The chain has TRBV7-2 and TRBJ2-7, with D maybe TRBD2 (6 bases). From germline, CDR1 is SGHTA and CDR2 FQGNSA. The CDR3 runs to 14 residues. Trimming cost V 0 bases and J 4 bases, with 10 bases left between them. The DNA of the CDR3 is TGTGCCAGCAGCTTAGCGGCGGGAACGTACGAGCAGTACTTC. It specifies CASSLAAGTYEQYF.

CDR3 loop: CASSLVYRGNTGELFF. As DNA, the CDR3 is TGCGCCAGCAGCTTGGTATACAGGGGAAACACCGGGGAGCTGTTTTTT. V is TRBV5-1 and J is TRBJ2-2, with 7 nucleotides matching TRBD1. The CDR3 is made up of 16 amino acids. Germline CDR1 is SGHRS and CDR2 is YFSETQ. Trimming at V came to 0 bases and at J to 2 bases, leaving 4 bases not matched to a gene.

V is TRBV7-3 and J is TRBJ1-1, with D unresolved. CDR3 size: 13 residues. The germline V gene has CDR1 SGHTA and CDR2 FQGTGA. Deletions cut 7 bases from V and 0 bases from J, with 9 bases between. The CDR3: CASKLGVNTEAFF. In DNA, the CDR3 is TGTGCCAGCAAACTCGGGGTGAACACTGAAGCTTTCTTT.